A single sample is the source of the 26 T cell receptor beta chains below, sequenced in a study of regulatory T cells in long-lasting Graves disease. Time point denoted: persistent/refractory GD, antithyroid drugs over 5 years with positive TRAb. The TCR library was made from RNA that had been extracted from PBMCs in TRIzol. Combining iRepertoire HTBI primers with Arm-PCR of CDR3 regions, the authors built TCR beta libraries. From the multiplex PCR reads, TCRdb called clonotypes with MiXCR, one entry per CDR3 protein. The sample holds approximately 400,000 distinct CDR3 sequences; about a quarter are singletons and the top ten take 26%. The sequences come from peripheral blood mononuclear cells (PBMCs), collected when the disease was refractory, from a patient treated with antithyroid drugs. Every receptor here comes from a female donor with Graves disease.

Ten or more counts support this clonotype. This chain links TRBV28 with TRBJ1-1; D is unresolved. The V gene lost 6 bases and the J gene lost 6 bases, with 17 bases spanning the gap. CDR1 and CDR2 from the germline V gene are MDHEN and SYDVKM. This CDR3 is built from 14 residues. For the CDR3, the DNA is TGTGCCAGCAGCCGCAGGAGTGGGTTCGCTGAAGCTTTCTTT. Protein: CASSRRSGFAEAFF.

This rearrangement joins TRBV30 to TRBJ2-1, with 9 bases identical to TRBD2. This CDR3 spans 15 amino acids. From germline, CDR1 is GTSNPN and CDR2 SVGIG (reference sequence). The V gene end was trimmed by 1 base and the J gene end by 0 bases; junction bases not matched to a gene: 1. The CDR3 reads CAWSGSGSSYNEQFF. Written as DNA, the CDR3 is TGTGCCTGGAGTGGTAGCGGGAGCTCCTACAATGAGCAGTTCTTC.

This chain uses TRBV9 with TRBJ2-2; D not resolved. Trimming took 0 bases from V and 3 from J, leaving 18 bases between them. There are 18 residues in the CDR3. Germline V lookup: CDR1 SGDLS, CDR2 YYNGEE. CDR3 loop: CASSVAFVSGRDTGELFF. The CDR3 DNA follows: TGTGCCAGCAGCGTAGCCTTTGTCAGTGGGCGTGACACCGGGGAGCTGTTTTTT. Full variable domain (outside the CDR3, taken from reference TRBV9 and TRBJ2-2): DSGVTQTPKHLITATGQRVTLRCSPRSGDLSVYWYQQSLDQGLQFLIQYYNGEERAKGNILERFSAQQFPDLHSELNLSSLELGDSALYFCASSVAFVSGRDTGELFFGEGSRLTVL.

The chain has TRBV20-1 and TRBJ2-7; 7 bases match TRBD1. The germline V gene has CDR1 DFQATT and CDR2 SNEGSKA (reference sequence). After removal of 0 bases from V and 2 bases from J, the junction contained 4 bases not matched to a gene. The CDR3 is 14 amino acids. The CDR3 is CSARDLGTAYEQYF. CDR3 nucleotide sequence: TGCAGTGCTAGAGATTTAGGGACAGCCTACGAGCAGTACTTC.

Ten or more counts support this clonotype. The rearrangement uses TRBV7-8 and TRBJ2-7, with no clear D. The CDR3 is 15 amino acids. The germline V and J ends were trimmed by 0 bases and 5 bases, with 14 bases remaining between them. CDR1 and CDR2 from the germline V gene are SGHVS and FQNEAQ. In nucleotides, the CDR3 is TGTGCCAGCAGCTTAGCGAAGCCCGAACGGGACGAGCAGTACTTC. It is translated as CASSLAKPERDEQYF.

This rearrangement joins TRBV7-9 to TRBJ2-7, with TRBD1 matching over 9 bases. This CDR3 comprises 13 residues. The germline V gene encodes CDR1 SEHNR and CDR2 FQNEAQ (reference sequence). The V segment lost 10 bases and the J segment 6 bases; nucleotides outside the gene matches: 10. CDR3 sequence: CATDRDRVGEQYF. Here the CDR3 DNA reads TGTGCCACCGACCGGGACAGGGTTGGCGAGCAGTACTTC.

This clonotype was seen many times. V and J are TRBV24-1 and TRBJ2-5, with D possibly matching TRBD2 (5 bases). The CDR3 spans 16 residues. Germline lookup yields CDR1 KGHDR and CDR2 SFDVKD. The germline V and J ends were trimmed by 4 bases and 0 bases, with 14 bases remaining between them. The CDR3, as DNA: TGTGCCACCAGTGACCCTAATGGGGAGTACCAAGAGACCCAGTACTTC. This codes for CATSDPNGEYQETQYF.

Remarks on this clonotype: Relative to the germline gene, one junction end is altered; a read error may explain this. The chain employs TRBV7-9 and TRBJ1-2; 7 bases fit TRBD1. This CDR3 is built from 17 residues. Germline CDR1 SEHNR, CDR2 FQNEAQ (reference sequence). CDR3 amino acids: CASRLPTGAGPNYGHTF. The CDR3 coding sequence is TGTGCCAGCAGACTCCCTACAGGGGCAGGACCTAACTATGGCCACACCTTC.

V usage is TRBV7-2 and J usage is TRBJ2-1, with 7 positions matching TRBD2. Germline lookup yields CDR1 SGHTA and CDR2 FQGNSA. Trimming took 1 base from V and 2 from J; bases not matched to a gene: 8. This CDR3 contains 17 residues. The CDR3 DNA follows: TGTGCCAGCAGCTTAGGACGCAGCGGGGCCCCCTACAATGAGCAGTTCTTC. It is translated as CASSLGRSGAPYNEQFF.

The J gene is TRBJ1-4, the V gene TRBV7-9; D is unclear. Germline-derived CDR1 and CDR2 are SEHNR and FQNEAQ (reference sequence). V was cut by 1 base and J by 10 bases, with 7 bases left in between. The CDR3 contains 12 residues. CDR3 nucleotides: TGTGCCAGCAGCTTAGATGACGGAAAACTGTTTTTT. It translates to CASSLDDGKLFF.

The rearrangement joins TRBV5-1 to TRBJ2-2; TRBD1 is a possible D gene (5 bases). V was clipped by 2 bases and J by 3 bases, with 11 bases between them. Germline V gene lookup returns CDR1 SGHRS and CDR2 YFSETQ. This CDR3 has 15 residues. The CDR3 DNA reads as TGCGCCAGCAGCTTTGAAGGCAGGGACACCGGGGAGCTGTTTTTT. Encoded protein: CASSFEGRDTGELFF. Using reference TRBV5-1 and TRBJ2-2 for the parts outside the CDR3, the full variable domain is KAGVTQTPRYLIKTRGQQVTLSCSPISGHRSVSWYQQTPGQGLQFLFEYFSETQRNKGNFPGRFSGRQFSNSRSEMNVSTLELGDSALYLCASSFEGRDTGELFFGEGSRLTVL.

This clonotype was picked up a small number of times. J is TRBJ2-7 and V is TRBV5-1; 8 nucleotides align to TRBD2. The V segment lost 4 bases and the J segment 4 bases; nucleotides outside the gene matches: 7. The V gene's germline CDR1 is SGHRS and CDR2 YFSETQ. The CDR3 loop spans 14 amino acids. CDR3: CASSVSGTIYEQYF. The CDR3 region has the DNA TGCGCCAGCAGCGTTAGCGGGACCATTTACGAGCAGTACTTC.

The CDR3 sequence is CASSEAGGAINQPQHF. The CDR3, as DNA: TGTGCCAGCAGTGAAGCAGGGGGCGCGATTAATCAGCCCCAGCATTTT. The chain carries TRBV6-1 and TRBJ1-5; 7 positions agree with TRBD1. Germline V gene lookup returns CDR1 MNHNS and CDR2 SASEGT. The CDR3 spans 16 residues. The trim removed 0 bases at V and 4 bases at J, leaving 6 bases unmatched.

The V and J genes are TRBV29-1 and TRBJ1-2; D may be TRBD1 (6 bases). The CDR3 runs 12 residues. Germline V CDR1 and CDR2: SQVTM, ANQGSEA. Trimming pared 5 bases from V and 4 bases from J, leaving 11 bases between. The DNA of the CDR3 is TGCAGCGTTAACACAGGGACCTATGGCTACACCTTC. It encodes CSVNTGTYGYTF.

This clonotype was observed at least ten times. V gene TRBV7-2 combines with J gene TRBJ1-2, with D possibly matching TRBD1 (6 bases). Germline assignment: CDR1 SGHTA and CDR2 FQGNSA. V lost 5 bases and J lost 4, with 17 bases in between. This CDR3 is 15 amino acids long. CDR3 DNA sequence: TGTGCCAGCAGCATTTTCAGGGGTTCACTCTATGGCTACACCTTC. It yields the protein CASSIFRGSLYGYTF.

In its sample, this clonotype was seen many times. The rearrangement joins TRBV2 to TRBJ1-6; 10 nucleotides align to TRBD1. Losses at the gene ends were 7 bases for V and 10 bases for J; bases not matched to a gene: 10. The CDR3 totals 15 residues. Germline assignment: CDR1 SNHLY and CDR2 FYNNEI. In DNA form, the CDR3 reads TGTGCCAGCAACACTATGGGACAGGGGATCTCACCCCTCCACTTT. As protein: CASNTMGQGISPLHF.

The rearrangement uses TRBV7-6 and TRBJ2-3; unclear D gene. Trimming shortened V by 5 bases and J by 5 bases, and 8 bases separated the two germline ends. There are 12 residues in the CDR3. CDR1 is SGHVS and CDR2 is FNYEAQ in the germline V gene. The CDR3 DNA sequence: TGTGCCAGCAGCCGTTACGTAGATACGCAGTATTTT. The encoded protein is CASSRYVDTQYF.

This clonotype was recorded at least ten times. The V gene is TRBV20-1, the J gene TRBJ1-2, with D possibly matching TRBD1 (6 bases). This CDR3 is 14 amino acids long. From germline, CDR1 is DFQATT and CDR2 SNEGSKA (reference sequence). Trimming removed 4 bases at V and 0 bases at J, with 12 bases between. The CDR3 protein is CSAIQGPSNYGYTF. As DNA, the CDR3 is TGCAGTGCTATACAGGGACCCTCTAACTATGGCTACACCTTC.

Many counts were recorded for this clonotype. V and J are TRBV28 and TRBJ1-2; D ambiguous. Germline loops: CDR1 MDHEN, CDR2 SYDVKM. The CDR3 length is 12 residues. V lost 10 bases and J lost 4, with 13 bases in between. As DNA, the CDR3 is TGTGCCACTTATACGGTGACCTATGGCTACACCTTC. Translated: CATYTVTYGYTF.

This clonotype was seen only a few times. The J gene is TRBJ2-7, the V gene TRBV6-5; unclear D gene. The CDR3 runs 15 residues. Germline CDR1 is MNHEY and CDR2 is SVGAGI. Between the trimmed V and J ends, which lost 2 bases and 2 bases, there was a span of 13 bases. The CDR3 protein is CASSYNPGLTYEQYF. The CDR3 DNA is TGTGCCAGCAGTTACAACCCGGGCCTTACCTACGAGCAGTACTTC.

The gene calls are TRBV27 and TRBJ1-2, with 9 bases matching TRBD1. The CDR3 covers 16 residues. Germline loops: CDR1 MNHEY, CDR2 SMNVEV (reference sequence). The V and J ends lost 5 bases and 2 bases, in that order; junction bases with no gene match: 9. The CDR3 DNA follows: TGTGCCAGCAGTCGCGGGACAGGGCCACCGAACTATGGCTACACCTTC. Translated: CASSRGTGPPNYGYTF.

This clonotype has a handful of counts. The chain recombines TRBV29-1 with TRBJ1-5, with D hard to call. This CDR3 spans 13 amino acids. CDR1 SQVTM and CDR2 ANQGSEA come from the germline V gene. Trimming removed 4 bases from V and 9 bases from J, with 16 bases in between. CDR3 nucleotide sequence: TGCAGCGTTGTGGTCAACAACCCGGGGCCCCAGCATTTT. Protein sequence: CSVVVNNPGPQHF.

This clonotype was observed once. This chain connects TRBV2 to TRBJ2-7; no reliable D call. Germline values: CDR1 SNHLY, CDR2 FYNNEI. The CDR3 covers 11 residues. The V end lost 6 bases, the J end lost 3 bases, and 6 bases lay between the germline ends. The DNA of the CDR3 is TGTGCCAGCAGGGCCTACTACGAGCAGTACTTC. This codes for CASRAYYEQYF. Supplemented by reference TRBV2 and TRBJ2-7, the full variable domain reads EPEVTQTPSHQVTQMGQEVILRCVPISNHLYFYWYRQILGQKVEFLVSFYNNEISEKSEIFDDQFSVERPDGSNFTLKIRSTKLEDSAMYFCASRAYYEQYFGPGTRLTVT.

V usage is TRBV19 and J usage is TRBJ1-1; 8 bases are shared with TRBD1. The CDR3 consists of 14 residues. Germline V gene sequence: CDR1 LNHDA, CDR2 SQIVND (reference sequence). Unmatched junction bases numbered 7, after V lost 6 bases and J lost 4 bases. The CDR3 loop is CASRDRGLGTEAFF. The CDR3 DNA is TGTGCCAGTAGAGACAGGGGCTTGGGCACTGAAGCTTTCTTT. The variable domain in full, completed from reference TRBV19 and TRBJ1-1, reads DGGITQSPKYLFRKEGQNVTLSCEQNLNHDAMYWYRQDPGQGLRLIYYSQIVNDFQKGDIAEGYSVSREKKESFPLTVTSAQKNPTAFYLCASRDRGLGTEAFFGQGTRLTVV.

The chain employs TRBV20-1 and TRBJ2-7; 7 bases match TRBD2. This CDR3 is 13 amino acids long. Germline CDR1 and CDR2: DFQATT and SNEGSKA (reference sequence). J gave up 3 bases and V 6 bases, and 8 bases lay outside the gene matches. In nucleotides, the CDR3 is TGCAGTGCCCAGAGCGGGGTTCACTACGAGCAGTACTTC. This translates into CSAQSGVHYEQYF.

This clonotype was recorded at least ten times. The chain couples TRBV29-1 to TRBJ1-2, with a possible D match to TRBD1 (5 bases). V lost 1 base and J lost 7, with 10 bases in between. The germline V gene encodes CDR1 SQVTM and CDR2 ANQGSEA. This CDR3 spans 12 amino acids. CDR3 loop: CSVEGGVGGYTF. CDR3 coding DNA: TGCAGCGTTGAAGGGGGGGTAGGTGGCTACACCTTC.